The next 5 T cell receptor beta chains were all read from a single sample in a study of T cells in Graves' hyperthyroidism and ophthalmopathy. There were TCR beta CDR3 regions amplified from RNA transcripts. The TCR CDR3 first-round RT-PCR relied on the HTBI primer set. A single record per CDR3 protein comes from TCRdb applying MiXCR to the multiplex PCR reads. This sample has 350,000 to 400,000 distinct CDR3 sequences, with over 15% found just once. Sequenced sample: blood. These receptors were collected from a young woman with Graves' hyperthyroidism.

Many counts were recorded for this clonotype. The V and J genes are TRBV28 and TRBJ1-5; maybe TRBD1 (5 bases). The V end lost 3 bases, the J end lost 4 bases, and 22 bases lay between the germline ends. The CDR3 spans 18 residues. The V gene's germline CDR1 is MDHEN and CDR2 SYDVKM. CDR3 protein: CASSLSMTAWGRNQPQHF. The CDR3 region has the DNA TGTGCCAGCAGTTTGTCAATGACAGCTTGGGGGAGGAATCAGCCCCAGCATTTT.

The table lists this clonotype with many counts. This sequence joins TRBV27 and TRBJ1-2, with 10 bases aligning to TRBD1. The germline gives CDR1 MNHEY, CDR2 SMNVEV (reference sequence). This CDR3 comprises 17 residues. Trimming at V came to 5 bases and at J to 0 bases, leaving 9 bases not matched to a gene. The CDR3 here is CASSRQGAIWTNYGYTF. The CDR3 bases are TGTGCCAGCAGTCGACAGGGGGCGATTTGGACTAACTATGGCTACACCTTC.

This clonotype was observed many times. V and J are TRBV6-5 and TRBJ1-2, with a weak D call TRBD1 (5 bases). Germline lookup yields CDR1 MNHEY and CDR2 SVGAGI. CDR3 length: 15 residues. V was shortened by 0 bases and J by 6 bases, with 14 bases between the two germline ends. The CDR3: CASSYSPAGIDGYTF. The CDR3 region has the DNA TGTGCCAGCAGTTACTCCCCGGCAGGGATCGATGGCTACACCTTC.

This clonotype came up many times. The CDR3, as DNA: TGTGCCAGCAGTCTCGGGACACCGGAGAATCAGCCCCAGCATTTT. Encoded protein: CASSLGTPENQPQHF. The rearrangement links TRBV12-3 or TRBV12-4 to TRBJ1-5; D is perhaps TRBD1 (6 bases). The CDR3 has 15 amino acids. Trimming shortened V by 5 bases and J by 4 bases, and 15 bases separated the two germline ends.

The chain joins TRBV18 to TRBJ2-2; 9 bases are a match to TRBD2. Germline lookup yields CDR1 KGHSH and CDR2 LQKENI. V lost 5 bases and J lost 0; bases outside the gene matches: 7. This CDR3 is 17 amino acids long. This CDR3 reads CASSTLTSGPNTGELFF. In nucleotides, the CDR3 is TGTGCCAGCTCAACACTTACTAGCGGGCCGAACACCGGGGAGCTGTTTTTT.